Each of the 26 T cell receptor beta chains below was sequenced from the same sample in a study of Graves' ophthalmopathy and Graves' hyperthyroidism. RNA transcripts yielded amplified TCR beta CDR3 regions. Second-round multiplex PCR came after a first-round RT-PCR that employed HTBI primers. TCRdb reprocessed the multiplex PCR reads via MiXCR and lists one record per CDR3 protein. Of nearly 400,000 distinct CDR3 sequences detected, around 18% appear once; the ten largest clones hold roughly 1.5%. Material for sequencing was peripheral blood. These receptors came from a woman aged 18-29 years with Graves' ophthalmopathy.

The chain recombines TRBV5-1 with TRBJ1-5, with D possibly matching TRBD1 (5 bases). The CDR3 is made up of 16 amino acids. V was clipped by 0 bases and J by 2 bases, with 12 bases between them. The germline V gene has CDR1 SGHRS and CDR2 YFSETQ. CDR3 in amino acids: CASSLEPGVGNQPQHF. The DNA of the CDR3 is TGCGCCAGCAGCTTGGAGCCGGGGGTGGGCAATCAGCCCCAGCATTTT.

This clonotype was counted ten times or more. In nucleotides, the CDR3 is TGTGCCAGCAGTTCAGACAGGGTCAATCAGCCCCAGCATTTT. As protein: CASSSDRVNQPQHF. This chain joins TRBV6-5 and TRBJ1-5; 7 bases match TRBD1. J was trimmed by 3 bases and V by 4 bases; bases with no gene match: 3. The CDR3 has 14 residues. The germline V gene encodes CDR1 MNHEY and CDR2 SVGAGI.

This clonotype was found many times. This chain's CDR3 is CSAEIGQGASEQYF. The CDR3 nucleotides are TGCAGCGCGGAGATTGGACAGGGGGCCTCCGAGCAGTACTTC. This chain uses TRBV20-1 with TRBJ2-7; the match to TRBD1 covers 11 bases. The CDR3 is 14 residues long. The germline V gene has CDR1 DFQATT and CDR2 SNEGSKA (reference sequence).

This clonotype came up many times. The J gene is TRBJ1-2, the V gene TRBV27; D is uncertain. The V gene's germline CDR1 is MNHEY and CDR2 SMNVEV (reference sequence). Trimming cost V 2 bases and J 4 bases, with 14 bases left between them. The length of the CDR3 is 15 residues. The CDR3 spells CASSLVGQEVYGYTF. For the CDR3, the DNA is TGTGCCAGCAGTTTAGTAGGTCAGGAAGTCTATGGCTACACCTTC.

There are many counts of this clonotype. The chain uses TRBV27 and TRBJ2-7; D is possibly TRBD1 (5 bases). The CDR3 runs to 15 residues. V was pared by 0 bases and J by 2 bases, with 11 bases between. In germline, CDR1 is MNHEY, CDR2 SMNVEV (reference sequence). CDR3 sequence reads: CASSLSQGSTYEQYF. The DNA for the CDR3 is TGTGCCAGCAGTTTATCGCAGGGTAGTACCTACGAGCAGTACTTC.

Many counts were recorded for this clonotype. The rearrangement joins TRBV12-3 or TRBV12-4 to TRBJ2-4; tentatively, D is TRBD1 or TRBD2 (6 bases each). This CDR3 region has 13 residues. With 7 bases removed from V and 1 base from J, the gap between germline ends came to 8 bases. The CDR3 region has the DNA TGTGCCAGCAAAGGGGGGGCCAAAAACATTCAGTACTTC. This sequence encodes CASKGGAKNIQYF.

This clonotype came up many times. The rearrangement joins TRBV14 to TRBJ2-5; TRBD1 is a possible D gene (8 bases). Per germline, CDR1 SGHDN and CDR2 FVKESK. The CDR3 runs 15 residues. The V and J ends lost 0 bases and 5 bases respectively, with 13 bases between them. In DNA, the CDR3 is TGTGCCAGCAGCCAAGAAACAGGGGGAGGGGAGACCCAGTACTTC. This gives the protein CASSQETGGGETQYF.

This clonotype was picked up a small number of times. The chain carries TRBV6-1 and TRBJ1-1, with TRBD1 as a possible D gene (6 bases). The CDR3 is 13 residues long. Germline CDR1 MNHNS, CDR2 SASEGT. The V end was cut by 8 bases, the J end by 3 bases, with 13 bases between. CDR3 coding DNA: TGTGCCAGCTACAGGGATTGGGACACTGAAGCTTTCTTT. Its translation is CASYRDWDTEAFF.

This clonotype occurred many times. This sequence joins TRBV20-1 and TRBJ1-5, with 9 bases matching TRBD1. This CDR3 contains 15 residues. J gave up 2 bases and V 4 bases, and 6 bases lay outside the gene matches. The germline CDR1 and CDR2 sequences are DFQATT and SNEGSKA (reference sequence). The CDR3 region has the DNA TGCAGTGCTACCGCCCGGACAGGGGGCAATCAGCCCCAGCATTTT. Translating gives CSATARTGGNQPQHF.

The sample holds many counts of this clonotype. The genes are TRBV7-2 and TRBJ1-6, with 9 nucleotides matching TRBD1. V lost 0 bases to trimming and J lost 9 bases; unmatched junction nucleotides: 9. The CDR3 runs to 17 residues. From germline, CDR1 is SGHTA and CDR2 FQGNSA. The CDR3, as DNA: TGTGCCAGCAGCTTAGCGCTTACAGGGGGCTCTGGTTCACCCCTCCACTTT. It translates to CASSLALTGGSGSPLHF.

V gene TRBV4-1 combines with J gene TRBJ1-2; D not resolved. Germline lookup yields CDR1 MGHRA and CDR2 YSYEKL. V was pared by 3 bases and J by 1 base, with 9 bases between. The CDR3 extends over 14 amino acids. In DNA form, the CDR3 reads TGCGCCAGCAGCCAGAGACGGCGTAACTATGGCTACACCTTC. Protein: CASSQRRRNYGYTF.

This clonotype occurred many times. The CDR3 spells CASSYPTPGGYTF. In nucleotides, the CDR3 is TGTGCCAGCAGTTACCCCACCCCCGGTGGCTACACCTTC. The chain has TRBV6-2 or TRBV6-3 and TRBJ1-2; D is unresolved. The CDR3 loop spans 13 amino acids. Germline CDR1 and CDR2: MNHEY and SVGEGT. Deletions cut 2 bases from V and 7 bases from J, with 11 bases between.

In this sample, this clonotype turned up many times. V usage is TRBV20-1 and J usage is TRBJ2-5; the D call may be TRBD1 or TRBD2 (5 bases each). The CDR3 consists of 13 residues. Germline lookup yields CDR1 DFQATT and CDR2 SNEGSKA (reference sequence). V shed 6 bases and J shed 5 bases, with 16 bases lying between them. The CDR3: CSALGTQRETQYF. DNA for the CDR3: TGCAGTGCCCTTGGGACCCAGCGGGAGACCCAGTACTTC.

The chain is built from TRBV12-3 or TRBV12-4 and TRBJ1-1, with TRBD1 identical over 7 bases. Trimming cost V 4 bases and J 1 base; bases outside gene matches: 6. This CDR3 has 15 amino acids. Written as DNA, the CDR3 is TGTGCCAGCAGTTCCGGACAGGCGACGAACACTGAAGCTTTCTTT. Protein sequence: CASSSGQATNTEAFF.

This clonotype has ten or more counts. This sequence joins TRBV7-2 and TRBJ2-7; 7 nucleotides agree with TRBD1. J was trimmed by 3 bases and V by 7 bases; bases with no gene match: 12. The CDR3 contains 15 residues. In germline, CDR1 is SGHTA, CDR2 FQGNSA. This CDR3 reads CASISTTGPYYEQYF. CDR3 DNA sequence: TGTGCCAGCATCTCGACGACAGGGCCCTACTACGAGCAGTACTTC.

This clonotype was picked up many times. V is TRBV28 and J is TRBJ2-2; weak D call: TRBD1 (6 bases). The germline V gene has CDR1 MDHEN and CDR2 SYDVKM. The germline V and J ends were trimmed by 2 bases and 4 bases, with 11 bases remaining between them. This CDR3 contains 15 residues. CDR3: CASSLRQVGTGELFF. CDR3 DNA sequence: TGTGCCAGCAGTTTAAGACAGGTCGGCACCGGGGAGCTGTTTTTT.

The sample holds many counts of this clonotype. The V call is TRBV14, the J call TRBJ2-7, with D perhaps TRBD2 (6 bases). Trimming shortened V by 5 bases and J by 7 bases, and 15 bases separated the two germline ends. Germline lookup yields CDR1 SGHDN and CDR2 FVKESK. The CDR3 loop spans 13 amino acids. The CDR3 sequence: CASSSTGVGEQYF. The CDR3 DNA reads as TGTGCCAGCAGCTCGACGGGGGTCGGGGAGCAGTACTTC.

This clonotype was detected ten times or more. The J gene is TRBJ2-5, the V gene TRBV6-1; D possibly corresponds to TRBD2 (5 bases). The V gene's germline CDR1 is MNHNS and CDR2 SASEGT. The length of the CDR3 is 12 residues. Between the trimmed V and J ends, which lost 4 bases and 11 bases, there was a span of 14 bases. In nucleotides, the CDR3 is TGTGCCAGCAGTGCCCCCACTAGTTGGCAGTACTTC. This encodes CASSAPTSWQYF.

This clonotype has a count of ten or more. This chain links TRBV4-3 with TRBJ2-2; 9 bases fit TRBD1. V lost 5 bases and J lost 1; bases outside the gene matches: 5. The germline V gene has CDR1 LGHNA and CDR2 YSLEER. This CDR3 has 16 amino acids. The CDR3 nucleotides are TGCGCCAGCAGCTGGACAGGGGAAATGAACACCGGGGAGCTGTTTTTT. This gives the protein CASSWTGEMNTGELFF.

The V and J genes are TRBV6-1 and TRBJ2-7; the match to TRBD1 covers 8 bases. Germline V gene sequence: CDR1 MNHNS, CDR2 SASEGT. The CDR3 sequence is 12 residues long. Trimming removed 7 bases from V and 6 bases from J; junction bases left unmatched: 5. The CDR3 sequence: CASTSGGGEQYF. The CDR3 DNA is TGTGCCAGCACCTCAGGGGGCGGCGAGCAGTACTTC.

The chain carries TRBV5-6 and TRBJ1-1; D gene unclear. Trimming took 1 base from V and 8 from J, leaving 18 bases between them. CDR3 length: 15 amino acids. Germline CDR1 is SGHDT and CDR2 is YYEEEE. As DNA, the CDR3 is TGTGCCAGCAGCTTGACTCTGACCTTGGGGAACGAAGCTTTCTTT. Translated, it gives CASSLTLTLGNEAFF.

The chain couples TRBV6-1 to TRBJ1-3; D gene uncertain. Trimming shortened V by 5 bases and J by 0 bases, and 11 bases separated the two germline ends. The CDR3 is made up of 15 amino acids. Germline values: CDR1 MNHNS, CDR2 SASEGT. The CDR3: CASSPDTLSGNTIYF. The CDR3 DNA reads TGTGCCAGCAGTCCAGACACCCTCTCTGGAAACACCATATATTTT.

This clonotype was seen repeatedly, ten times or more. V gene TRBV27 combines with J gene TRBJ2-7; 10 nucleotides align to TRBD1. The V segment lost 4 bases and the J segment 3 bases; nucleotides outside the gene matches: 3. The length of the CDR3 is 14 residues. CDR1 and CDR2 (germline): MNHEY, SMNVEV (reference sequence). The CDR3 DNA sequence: TGTGCCAGCAGTTGGGACAGGGGTGGCTACGAGCAGTACTTC. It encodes CASSWDRGGYEQYF.

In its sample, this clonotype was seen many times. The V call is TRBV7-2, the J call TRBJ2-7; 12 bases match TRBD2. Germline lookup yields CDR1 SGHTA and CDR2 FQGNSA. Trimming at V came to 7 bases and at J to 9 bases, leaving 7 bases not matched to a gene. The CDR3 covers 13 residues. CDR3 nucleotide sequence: TGTGCCAGCACCTTTCGACTAGCGGGGGTGCAGTACTTC. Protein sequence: CASTFRLAGVQYF.

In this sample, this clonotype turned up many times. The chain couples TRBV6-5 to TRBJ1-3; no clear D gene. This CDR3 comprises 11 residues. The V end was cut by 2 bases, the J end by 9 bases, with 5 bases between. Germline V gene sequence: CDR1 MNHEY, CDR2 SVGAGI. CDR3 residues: CASSYSGTIYF. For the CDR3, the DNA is TGTGCCAGCAGTTACAGCGGCACCATATATTTT.

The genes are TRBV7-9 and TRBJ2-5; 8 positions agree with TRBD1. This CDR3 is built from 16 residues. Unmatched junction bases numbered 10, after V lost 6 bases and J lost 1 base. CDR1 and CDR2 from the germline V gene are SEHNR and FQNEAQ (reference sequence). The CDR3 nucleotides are TGTGCCAGCAGACTCATAAGGACAGGGAGCCAAGAGACCCAGTACTTC. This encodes CASRLIRTGSQETQYF.